This entry is about one T cell receptor beta chain. This clonotype appeared many times. Which antigen it targets is not known. No base quality values were provided; no much bigger clone lies one nucleotide off. TCR alpha and beta CDR3 regions were amplified with the iRepertoire nested amplicon-rescue multiplex PCR (arm-PCR) platform from RNA. The input for one-step reverse transcription and amplification was roughly 85-400 ng of either tissue mRNA or PBMC total RNA. Following bead purification, Illumina adapters were added through a secondary multiplex PCR, and the libraries were then gel-purified between 200 and 400 bp. Libraries carried internal 6-nucleotide barcodes used for demultiplexing. Libraries were sequenced on an Illumina MiSeq with 2x220 or 2x250 nucleotide paired-end reads. The published analysis was carried out like this. FLASH 1.2.11 was used to merge paired reads, and BWA-MEM then aligned the reads to the GRCh37 human genome before TRA and TRB reads were extracted. An IMGT-derived reference of cassette sequences and CDR3 motifs, with pseudogenes included, was used for V and J assignment. Reads were translated in three frames, and productive CDR3s were defined by a C…FGXG motif without stop codons. A clonotype was defined as a unique combination of a V-J cassette pair and a CDR3 amino acid sequence. Reads were filtered by Hamming distance, with the threshold set by the sequence error rate of each sample in mapped regions. The public reads were quality trimmed at Q25 with fastp and then assembled into clones with MiXCR by TCRdb, keeping productive beta chains. Each record represents a unique CDR3 protein, reported with the most common genes and DNA among its rows. The V and J calls here are based on TCRdb, not the publication. This sample lists about 93,000 distinct CDR3 sequences; approximately 42% were detected once. The leading ten clones occupy approximately 38% of the sample.

CDR1 and CDR2 are read off the germline V gene (reference sequence) as SGHNT and YYREEE. The CDR3 spans 13 residues, from the cysteine through the phenylalanine. The sequence is cut down to CDR3 DNA, 39 bases in frame from base 1. Trimming removed 4 bases from V and 4 bases from J, leaving 11 bases between the germline ends. The record originates from a study of glioma-infiltrating T cells (dated by TCRdb to 2016 to 2017). For context, the study as a whole: TCR alpha- and beta-chain repertoires were sequenced from glioma tissue, non-neoplastic brain tissue and matched peripheral blood mononuclear cells. To measure divergence between tissue and blood T-cell populations, each tissue-infiltrating repertoire was compared with the peripheral blood repertoire of the same patient. Three low-grade glioma patients, several primary glioblastoma patients, and three non-glioma patients who contributed non-neoplastic brain tissue made up the paired cohort.

General conclusions and limits of the study: The group comparisons were based on small numbers of patients: three non-neoplastic, three low-grade glioma and about eight glioblastoma patients. VJ-independent divergence between tissue and blood was lower than expected in non-neoplastic patients but higher than expected in all gliomas, particularly low-grade gliomas. Very few CDR3 sequences were shared between tissue and blood, attributed to high CDR3 diversity and limited sampling.

This clonotype was sampled from a human donor with low-grade glioma or glioblastoma, undergoing nonglioma brain surgery, or in good health (not recorded which). The source material was glioma tissue, nonneoplastic brain tissue, or PBMCs (not recorded which). The rearranged segments are TRBV5-4 and TRBJ1-1; possibly the D gene is TRBD1, per 6 matching bases. The sequenced DNA: TGTGCCAGCAGCCGACAGGAGGTCACTGAAGCTTTCTTT. The translation is CASSRQEVTEAFF.